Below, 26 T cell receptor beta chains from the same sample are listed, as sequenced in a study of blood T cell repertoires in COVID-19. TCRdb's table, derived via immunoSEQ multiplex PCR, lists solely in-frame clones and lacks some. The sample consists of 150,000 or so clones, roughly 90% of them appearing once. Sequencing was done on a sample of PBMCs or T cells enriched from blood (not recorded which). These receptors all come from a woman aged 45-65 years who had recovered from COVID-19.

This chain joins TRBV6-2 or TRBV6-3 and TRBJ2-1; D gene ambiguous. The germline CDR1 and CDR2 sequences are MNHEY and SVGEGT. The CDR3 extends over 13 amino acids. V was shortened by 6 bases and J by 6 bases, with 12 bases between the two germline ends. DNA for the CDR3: TGTGCCAGCAGCCTAACAGAATTCAATGAGCAGTTCTTC. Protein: CASSLTEFNEQFF.

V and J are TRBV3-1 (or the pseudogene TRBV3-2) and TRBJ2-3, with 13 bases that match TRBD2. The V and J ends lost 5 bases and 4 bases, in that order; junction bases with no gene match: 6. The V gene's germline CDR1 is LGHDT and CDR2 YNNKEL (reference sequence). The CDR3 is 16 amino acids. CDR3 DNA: TGTGCCAGCAGCTCGACTAGCGGGGGGAAGTCAGATACGCAGTATTTT. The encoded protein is CASSSTSGGKSDTQYF.

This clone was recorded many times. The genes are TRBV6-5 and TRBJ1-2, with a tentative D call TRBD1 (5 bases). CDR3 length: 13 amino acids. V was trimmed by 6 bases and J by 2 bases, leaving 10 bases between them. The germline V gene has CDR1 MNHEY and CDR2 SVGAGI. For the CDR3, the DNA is TGTGCCAGCAGCCTGCAGGGAAACTATGGCTACACCTTC. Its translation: CASSLQGNYGYTF.

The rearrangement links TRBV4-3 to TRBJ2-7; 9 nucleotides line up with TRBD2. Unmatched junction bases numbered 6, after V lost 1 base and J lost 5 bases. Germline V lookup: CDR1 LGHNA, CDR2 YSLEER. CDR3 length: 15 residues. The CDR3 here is CASSQALAGLDEQYF. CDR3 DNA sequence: TGCGCCAGCAGCCAAGCCCTAGCGGGGTTGGACGAGCAGTACTTC.

The CDR3 sequence is CASSFGTETYEQYF. In DNA form, the CDR3 reads TGTGCCAGCAGCTTTGGGACAGAGACCTACGAGCAGTACTTC. This rearrangement joins TRBV11-3 to TRBJ2-7; TRBD1 matches 7 bases. CDR3 length: 14 amino acids. Germline V CDR1 and CDR2: SGHNT, YENEEA. J was trimmed by 2 bases and V by 3 bases; bases with no gene match: 4. Drawing the rest from reference TRBV11-3 and TRBJ2-7, the complete variable domain is EAGVVQSPRYKIIEKKQPVAFWCNPISGHNTLYWYLQNLGQGPELLIRYENEEAVDDSQLPKDRFSAERLKGVDSTLKIQPAELGDSAVYLCASSFGTETYEQYFGPGTRLTVT.

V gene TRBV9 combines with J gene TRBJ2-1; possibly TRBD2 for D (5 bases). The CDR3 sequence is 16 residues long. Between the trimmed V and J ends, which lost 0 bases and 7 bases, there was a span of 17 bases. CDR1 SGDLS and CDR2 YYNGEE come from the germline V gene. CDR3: CASSVARVLGGNEQFF. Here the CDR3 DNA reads TGTGCCAGCAGCGTAGCCCGAGTCCTGGGCGGGAATGAGCAGTTCTTC.

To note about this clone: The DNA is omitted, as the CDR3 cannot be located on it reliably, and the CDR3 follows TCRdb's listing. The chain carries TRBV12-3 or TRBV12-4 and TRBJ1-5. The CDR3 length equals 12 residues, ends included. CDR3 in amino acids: CASSPRDLHQHF.

The CDR3 loop is CASSSRLAGGPNEQFF. The DNA of the CDR3 is TGTGCCAGCAGTTCGAGGCTAGCGGGCGGACCAAATGAGCAGTTCTTC. V is TRBV6-2 or TRBV6-3 and J is TRBJ2-1; TRBD2 matches at 8 bases. The CDR3 is 16 amino acids. Germline CDR1 reads MNHEY; CDR2 reads SVGEGT. V lost 4 bases and J lost 7; bases outside the gene matches: 12.

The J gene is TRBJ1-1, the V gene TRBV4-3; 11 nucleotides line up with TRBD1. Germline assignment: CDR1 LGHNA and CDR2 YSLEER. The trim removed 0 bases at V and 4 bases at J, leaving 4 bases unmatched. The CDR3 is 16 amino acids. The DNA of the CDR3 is TGCGCCAGCAGCCAAGATACCGGGACAGGGGGCACTGAAGCTTTCTTT. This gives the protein CASSQDTGTGGTEAFF.

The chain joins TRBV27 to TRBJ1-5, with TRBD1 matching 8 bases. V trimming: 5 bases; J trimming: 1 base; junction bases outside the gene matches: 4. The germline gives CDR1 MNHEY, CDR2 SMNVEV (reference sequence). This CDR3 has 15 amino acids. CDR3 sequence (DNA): TGTGCCAGCAGTGTGGACAGGGTAAGCAATCAGCCCCAGCATTTT. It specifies CASSVDRVSNQPQHF.

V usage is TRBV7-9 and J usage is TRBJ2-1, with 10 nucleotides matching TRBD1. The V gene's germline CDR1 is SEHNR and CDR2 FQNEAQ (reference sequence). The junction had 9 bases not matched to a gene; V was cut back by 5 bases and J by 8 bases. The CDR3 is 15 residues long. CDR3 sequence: CASSQKDGTGDEQFF. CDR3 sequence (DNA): TGTGCCAGCAGCCAAAAAGATGGGACAGGGGATGAGCAGTTCTTC.

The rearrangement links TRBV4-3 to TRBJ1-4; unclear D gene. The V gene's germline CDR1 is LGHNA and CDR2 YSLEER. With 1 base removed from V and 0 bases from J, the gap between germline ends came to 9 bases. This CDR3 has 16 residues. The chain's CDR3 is CASSQGSTSTNEKLFF. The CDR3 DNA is TGCGCCAGCAGCCAAGGCAGTACCTCAACTAATGAAAAACTGTTTTTT.

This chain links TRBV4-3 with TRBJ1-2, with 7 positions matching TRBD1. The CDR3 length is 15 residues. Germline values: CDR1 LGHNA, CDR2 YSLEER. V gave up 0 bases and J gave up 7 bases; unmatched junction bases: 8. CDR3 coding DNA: TGCGCCAGCAGCCAAGACAGGGACAGAAGGGCTGGCTACACCTTC. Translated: CASSQDRDRRAGYTF.

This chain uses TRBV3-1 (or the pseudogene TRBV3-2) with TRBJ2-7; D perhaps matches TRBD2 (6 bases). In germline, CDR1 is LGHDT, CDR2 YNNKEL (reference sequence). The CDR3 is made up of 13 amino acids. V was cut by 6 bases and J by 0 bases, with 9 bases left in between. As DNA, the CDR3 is TGTGCCAGCAGAATAGCGGCCTCCTACGAGCAGTACTTC. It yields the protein CASRIAASYEQYF.

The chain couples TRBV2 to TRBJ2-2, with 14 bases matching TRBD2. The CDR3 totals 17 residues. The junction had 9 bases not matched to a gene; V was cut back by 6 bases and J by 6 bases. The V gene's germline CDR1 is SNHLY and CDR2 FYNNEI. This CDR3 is CASRTTGTSGGSGELFF. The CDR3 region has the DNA TGTGCCAGCAGGACAACAGGGACTAGCGGGGGATCCGGGGAGCTGTTTTTT.

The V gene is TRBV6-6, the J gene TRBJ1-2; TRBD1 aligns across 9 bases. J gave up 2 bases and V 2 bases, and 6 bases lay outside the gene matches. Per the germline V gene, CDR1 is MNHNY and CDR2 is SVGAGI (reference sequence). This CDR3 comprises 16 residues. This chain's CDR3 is CASSYPRDRANYGYTF. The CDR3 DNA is TGTGCCAGCAGTTACCCTCGGGACAGGGCCAACTATGGCTACACCTTC.

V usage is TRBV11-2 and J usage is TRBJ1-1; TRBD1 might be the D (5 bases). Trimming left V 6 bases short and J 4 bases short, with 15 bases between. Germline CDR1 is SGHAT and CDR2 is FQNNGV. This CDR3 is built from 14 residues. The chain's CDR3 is CASRVRTGGTEAFF. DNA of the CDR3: TGTGCCAGCAGAGTCCGCACGGGGGGCACTGAAGCTTTCTTT. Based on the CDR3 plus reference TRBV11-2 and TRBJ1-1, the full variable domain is EAGVAQSPRYKIIEKRQSVAFWCNPISGHATLYWYQQILGQGPKLLIQFQNNGVVDDSQLPKDRFSAERLKGVDSTLKIQPAKLEDSAVYLCASRVRTGGTEAFFGQGTRLTVV.

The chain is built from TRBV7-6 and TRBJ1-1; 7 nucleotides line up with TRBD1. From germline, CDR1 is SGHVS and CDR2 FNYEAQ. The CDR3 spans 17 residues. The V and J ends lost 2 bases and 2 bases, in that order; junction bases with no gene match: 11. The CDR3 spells CASSLSRDRRSNTEAFF. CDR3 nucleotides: TGTGCCAGCAGCTTAAGCCGGGACAGACGCTCAAACACTGAAGCTTTCTTT.

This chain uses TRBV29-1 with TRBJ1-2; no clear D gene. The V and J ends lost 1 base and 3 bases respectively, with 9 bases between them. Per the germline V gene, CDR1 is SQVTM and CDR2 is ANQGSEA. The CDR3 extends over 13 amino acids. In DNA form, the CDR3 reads TGCAGCGTTGAAGCCCAGGATCACTATGGCTACACCTTC. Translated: CSVEAQDHYGYTF.

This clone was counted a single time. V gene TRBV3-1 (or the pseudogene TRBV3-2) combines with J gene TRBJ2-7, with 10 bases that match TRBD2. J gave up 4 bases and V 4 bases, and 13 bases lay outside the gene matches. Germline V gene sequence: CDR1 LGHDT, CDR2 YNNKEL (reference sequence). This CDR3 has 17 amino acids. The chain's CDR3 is CASSRPGLAGVSYEQYF. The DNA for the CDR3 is TGTGCCAGCAGCCGCCCGGGGCTAGCGGGGGTTTCGTACGAGCAGTACTTC.

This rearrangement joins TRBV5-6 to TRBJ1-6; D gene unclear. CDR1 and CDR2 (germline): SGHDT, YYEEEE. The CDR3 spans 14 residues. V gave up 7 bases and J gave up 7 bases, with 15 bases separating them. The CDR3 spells CASESFLWNSPLHF. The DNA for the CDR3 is TGTGCCAGCGAGTCGTTCTTGTGGAATTCACCCCTCCACTTT.

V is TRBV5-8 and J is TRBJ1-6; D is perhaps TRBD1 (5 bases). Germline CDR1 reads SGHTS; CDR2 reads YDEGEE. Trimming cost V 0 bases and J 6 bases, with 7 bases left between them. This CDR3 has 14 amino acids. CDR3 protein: CASSLVQGNSPLHF. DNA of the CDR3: TGTGCCAGCAGCTTGGTGCAGGGTAATTCACCCCTCCACTTT.

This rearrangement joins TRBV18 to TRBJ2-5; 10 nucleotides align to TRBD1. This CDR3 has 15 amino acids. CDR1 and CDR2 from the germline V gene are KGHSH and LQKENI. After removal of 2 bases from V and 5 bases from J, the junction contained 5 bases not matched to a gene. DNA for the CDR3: TGTGCCAGCTCACCAATGGGACAGGGGTTGGAGACCCAGTACTTC. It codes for CASSPMGQGLETQYF.

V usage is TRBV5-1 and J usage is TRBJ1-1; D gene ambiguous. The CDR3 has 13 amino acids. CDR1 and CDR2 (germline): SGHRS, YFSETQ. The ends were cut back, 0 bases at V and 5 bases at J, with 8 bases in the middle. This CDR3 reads CASSLEKRTEAFF. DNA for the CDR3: TGCGCCAGCAGCTTGGAAAAGCGGACTGAAGCTTTCTTT.

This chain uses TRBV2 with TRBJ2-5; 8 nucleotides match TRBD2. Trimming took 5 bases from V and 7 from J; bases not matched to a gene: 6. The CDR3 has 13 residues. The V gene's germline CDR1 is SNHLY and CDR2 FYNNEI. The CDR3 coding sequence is TGTGCCAGCAGTTGGGGGGCGGGAGGGACCCAGTACTTC. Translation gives CASSWGAGGTQYF.

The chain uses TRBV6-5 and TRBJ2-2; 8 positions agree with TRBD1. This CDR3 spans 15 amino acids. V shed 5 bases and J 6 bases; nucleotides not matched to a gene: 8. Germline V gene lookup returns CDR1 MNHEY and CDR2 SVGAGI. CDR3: CASSLRTGWPGELFF. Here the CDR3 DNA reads TGTGCCAGCAGTCTCCGGACAGGGTGGCCCGGGGAGCTGTTTTTT.